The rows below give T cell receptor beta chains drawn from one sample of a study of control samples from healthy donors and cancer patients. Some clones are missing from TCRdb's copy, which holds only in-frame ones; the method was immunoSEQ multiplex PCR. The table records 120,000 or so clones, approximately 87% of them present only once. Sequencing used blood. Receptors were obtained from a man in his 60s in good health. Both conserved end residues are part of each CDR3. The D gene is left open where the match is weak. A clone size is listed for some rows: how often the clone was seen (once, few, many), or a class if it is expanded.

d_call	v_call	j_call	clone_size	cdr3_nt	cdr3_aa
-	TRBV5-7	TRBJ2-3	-	TGTGCCAGCAGCTCCCCCGCCGGGACTCATGCAGATACGCAGTATTTT	CASSSPAGTHADTQYF
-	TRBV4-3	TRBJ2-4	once	TGCGCCAGCAGCCAAGAGGAGGGTTTGGGAAACATTCAGTACTTC	CASSQEEGLGNIQYF
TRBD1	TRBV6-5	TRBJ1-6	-	TGTGCCAGCAGCGGGACAGGCTATAATTCACCCCTCCACTTT	CASSGTGYNSPLHF
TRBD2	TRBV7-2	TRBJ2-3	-	TGTGCCAGCAGCTTAGAAGCGGGGTTCTCAGGAGATACGCAGTATTTT	CASSLEAGFSGDTQYF
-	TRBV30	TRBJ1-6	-	TGTGCCTGGAGTGTTGGCGGTAATTCACCCCTCCACTTT	CAWSVGGNSPLHF
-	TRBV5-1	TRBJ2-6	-	TGCGCCAGCAGCTTGGCAGGACAGACCCTTGGTGGGGCCAACGTCCTGACTTTC	CASSLAGQTLGGANVLTF
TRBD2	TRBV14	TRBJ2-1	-	TGTGCCAGCAGCTACGGGACTAGCGGATTCTCCTACAATGAGCAGTTCTTC	CASSYGTSGFSYNEQFF
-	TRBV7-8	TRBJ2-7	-	TGTGCCAGCAGCCCCGGGGCGGGGACACCCTCCTACGAGCAGTACTTC	CASSPGAGTPSYEQYF
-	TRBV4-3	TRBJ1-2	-	TGCGCCAGCAGCCAAGATTTCGGCCTTTCTAACTATGGCTACACCTTC	CASSQDFGLSNYGYTF
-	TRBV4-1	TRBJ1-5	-	TGCGCCAGCAGCCAAGGCTCGGGTGGGGGGCGCATCAATCAGCCCCAGCATTTT	CASSQGSGGGRINQPQHF
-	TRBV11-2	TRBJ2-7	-	TGTGCCAGCAGCTTAACCGGCCTCTCCTACGAGCAGTACTTC	CASSLTGLSYEQYF
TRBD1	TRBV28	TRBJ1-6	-	TGTGCCAGCAGACTTACAGGGGTGGCACCCCTCCACTTT	CASRLTGVAPLHF
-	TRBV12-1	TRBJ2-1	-	TGTGCCAGCAGCTGCGCAGGGAGCGGGGGCCTCACGATGAATGAGCAGTTCTTC	CASSCAGSGGLTMNEQFF
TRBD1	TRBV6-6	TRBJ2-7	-	TGTGCCAGCAGCGCCGGGACAGGGGGCACCTACGAGCAGTACTTC	CASSAGTGGTYEQYF
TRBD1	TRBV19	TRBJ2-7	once	TGTGCCAGTAGTATGCAGCGTGGACAGGCGCTCTACGAGCAGTACTTC	CASSMQRGQALYEQYF
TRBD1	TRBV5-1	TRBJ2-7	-	TGCGCCAGCAGCACCGGGACAGGGGGCTTATACGAGCAGTACTTC	CASSTGTGGLYEQYF
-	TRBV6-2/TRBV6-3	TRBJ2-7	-	TGTGCCAGCAGTATCATCGGGCAGGGCGGCTACGAGCAGTACTTC	CASSIIGQGGYEQYF
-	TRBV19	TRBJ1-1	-	TGTGCCAGTAGTATTAACCGGAAAACTGAAGCTTTCTTT	CASSINRKTEAFF
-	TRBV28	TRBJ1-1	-	TGTGCCAGCAGTGACCCGGGGGGCAGAAGCACTGAAGCTTTCTTT	CASSDPGGRSTEAFF
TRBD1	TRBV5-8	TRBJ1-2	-	TGTGCCAGCAGCGACAGGGGTGAGCCCTTCTATGGCTACACCTTC	CASSDRGEPFYGYTF
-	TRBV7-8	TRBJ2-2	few	TGTGCCAGCAGCTTACTCTCGAACACCGGGGAGCTGTTTTTT	CASSLLSNTGELFF
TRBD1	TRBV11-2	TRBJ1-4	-	TGTGCCAGCAGCTTTCAGGGGGTGGCTAATGAAAAACTGTTTTTT	CASSFQGVANEKLFF
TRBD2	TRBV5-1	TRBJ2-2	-	TGCGCCAGCAGCTTGTCGGTTAGCGGGGTCACCGGGGAGCTGTTTTTT	CASSLSVSGVTGELFF
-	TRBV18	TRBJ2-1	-	TGTGCCAGCTCAGCCGACCAGGGGAGCTCCTACAATGAGCAGTTCTTC	CASSADQGSSYNEQFF
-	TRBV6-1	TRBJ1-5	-	TGTGCCAGCAGTGACCTCTTAGCAAATAGCAATCAGCCCCAGCATTTT	CASSDLLANSNQPQHF
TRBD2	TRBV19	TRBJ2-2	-	TGTGCCAGTAGTATTTCTAGCGGGGTCCCCGGGGAGCTGTTTTTT	CASSISSGVPGELFF
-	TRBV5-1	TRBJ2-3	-	TGCGCCAGCAGTCCCGACGGGGGGCGCAGCGCAGATACGCAGTATTTT	CASSPDGGRSADTQYF
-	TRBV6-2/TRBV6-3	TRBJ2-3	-	TGTGCCAGCAGCCCCCCTATTACGGGGGGCTCTAATACGCAGTATTTT	CASSPPITGGSNTQYF
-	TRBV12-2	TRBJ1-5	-	TGTGCAAGTCGCCTCCCCCGAGGGACAGGGGGCAATCAGCCCCAGCATTTT	CASRLPRGTGGNQPQHF
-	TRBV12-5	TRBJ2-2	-	TGTGCTAGTGGTTTGGAAGGACGACGCACCGGGGAGCTGTTTTTT	CASGLEGRRTGELFF
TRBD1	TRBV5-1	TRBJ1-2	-	TGCGCCAGCAGCTCCCGACAGGGCCCTTTCTATGGCTACACCTTC	CASSSRQGPFYGYTF
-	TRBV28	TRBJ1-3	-	TGTGCCAGCAGTTTATTGGGGCAGACTGGAAACACCATATATTTT	CASSLLGQTGNTIYF
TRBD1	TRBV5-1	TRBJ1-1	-	TGCGCCAGCGGAGGACAGGGGAACACTGAAGCTTTCTTT	CASGGQGNTEAFF